Presented here are 25 T cell receptor beta chains from one specimen sequenced in a study of CD8 T cells in ankylosing spondylitis. TCRdb recomputed calls from the 5' RACE reads with MiXCR, one row per CDR3 protein. The data hold around 130,000 distinct CDR3 sequences, with roughly 8.8% observed a single time. Sequencing was performed on blood, either unsorted or a sorted T cell fraction (not recorded which). The receptors stem from a male donor with ankylosing spondylitis or in good health (not recorded which).

The chain employs TRBV4-1 and TRBJ2-1, with TRBD2 identical over 8 bases. The trim removed 4 bases at V and 5 bases at J, leaving 13 bases unmatched. CDR1 MGHRA and CDR2 YSYEKL come from the germline V gene. The CDR3 is 17 amino acids. The chain's CDR3 is CASSRGDFGLANNEQFF. For the CDR3, the DNA is TGCGCCAGCAGCCGAGGGGATTTCGGACTAGCCAACAATGAGCAGTTCTTC.

The chain employs TRBV7-2 and TRBJ2-7; 13 nucleotides match TRBD2. The trim removed 6 bases at V and 5 bases at J, leaving 1 base unmatched. Germline loops: CDR1 SGHTA, CDR2 FQGNSA. The CDR3 is 13 residues long. CDR3 nucleotide sequence: TGTGCCAGCAGACTAGCGGGAGGGGACGAGCAGTACTTC. As protein: CASRLAGGDEQYF.

This clonotype was recorded at least ten times. The gene calls are TRBV12-3 or TRBV12-4 and TRBJ2-7; D is uncertain. V dropped 6 bases and J dropped 1 base, with 7 bases sitting between them. The CDR3 has 12 amino acids. The CDR3 DNA reads TGTGCCAGCAGCTTCGCGTCCTACGAGCAGTACTTC. It is translated as CASSFASYEQYF.

The gene calls are TRBV7-3 and TRBJ2-2; the D gene is possibly TRBD2 (6 bases). Trimming took off 5 bases at V and 6 bases at J, with 16 bases between the two ends. The CDR3 length is 15 residues. In germline, CDR1 is SGHTA, CDR2 FQGTGA. CDR3 protein: CASSHSTRKPGELFF. Here the CDR3 DNA reads TGTGCCAGCAGCCATTCGACTAGGAAACCCGGGGAGCTGTTTTTT.

There are many counts of this clonotype. This sequence joins TRBV20-1 and TRBJ2-3, with D tentatively TRBD2 (6 bases). The V gene's germline CDR1 is DFQATT and CDR2 SNEGSKA (reference sequence). The CDR3 consists of 14 residues. Trimming removed 3 bases at V and 3 bases at J, with 13 bases between. The CDR3 nucleotides are TGCAGTGCTAGGGCGACTAGAAATACAGATACGCAGTATTTT. Translation: CSARATRNTDTQYF.

In this sample, this clonotype turned up many times. The chain uses TRBV11-2 and TRBJ2-1; D gene uncertain. Deletions cut 3 bases from V and 13 bases from J, with 16 bases between. Germline loops: CDR1 SGHAT, CDR2 FQNNGV. The CDR3 contains 13 residues. CDR3 residues: CASSFGNTKLQFF. The CDR3 nucleotides read TGTGCCAGCAGCTTCGGAAATACAAAGCTTCAGTTCTTC.

There are many counts of this clonotype. This chain connects TRBV12-3 or TRBV12-4 to TRBJ2-2; 8 nucleotides match TRBD2. The V and J ends lost 1 base and 6 bases, in that order; junction bases with no gene match: 1. The CDR3 has 14 amino acids. The CDR3 region has the DNA TGTGCCAGCAGTTTAGACGGGAGGGCCGGGGAGCTGTTTTTT. Amino acids: CASSLDGRAGELFF.

In this sample, this clonotype turned up many times. The chain uses TRBV4-1 and TRBJ2-7; 9 bases are shared with TRBD1. The V segment lost 1 base and the J segment 2 bases; nucleotides outside the gene matches: 3. Germline CDR1 MGHRA, CDR2 YSYEKL. The CDR3 runs to 15 residues. The CDR3 region has the DNA TGCGCCAGCAGCCAAGCTACAGGGGGCCCCTACGAGCAGTACTTC. Its protein product is CASSQATGGPYEQYF.

This clonotype showed up just a few times. This chain uses TRBV29-1 with TRBJ2-3, with 9 positions matching TRBD2. Germline CDR1 reads SQVTM; CDR2 reads ANQGSEA. The V and J ends lost 1 base and 4 bases, in that order; junction bases with no gene match: 3. The CDR3 is 14 residues long. For the CDR3, the DNA is TGCAGCGTTGAAGCTAGCGGGGCGCCAGATACGCAGTATTTT. It specifies CSVEASGAPDTQYF.

This clonotype was counted a few times. This rearrangement joins TRBV7-2 to TRBJ2-7; no reliable D call. Germline lookup yields CDR1 SGHTA and CDR2 FQGNSA. Trimming shortened V by 4 bases and J by 0 bases, and 10 bases separated the two germline ends. The length of the CDR3 is 14 residues. In DNA form, the CDR3 reads TGTGCCAGCAGCTCCCATTTGTTCTCCTACGAGCAGTACTTC. Amino acids: CASSSHLFSYEQYF. Supplemented by reference TRBV7-2 and TRBJ2-7, the full variable domain reads GAGVSQSPSNKVTEKGKDVELRCDPISGHTALYWYRQSLGQGLEFLIYFQGNSAPDKSGLPSDRFSAERTGGSVSTLTIQRTQQEDSAVYLCASSSHLFSYEQYFGPGTRLTVT.

This clonotype was seen only a few times. This chain links TRBV6-1 with TRBJ1-1; D call uncertain. Germline CDR1 MNHNS, CDR2 SASEGT. V gave up 7 bases and J gave up 4 bases, with 13 bases separating them. This CDR3 comprises 13 residues. The CDR3 bases are TGTGCCAGCAAACCTTCCCAGGCCACTGAAGCTTTCTTT. Its translation is CASKPSQATEAFF.

This clonotype was seen many times. The rearrangement uses TRBV20-1 and TRBJ2-7, with unresolved D. Germline-derived CDR1 and CDR2 are DFQATT and SNEGSKA (reference sequence). Trimming took off 4 bases at V and 0 bases at J, with 7 bases between the two ends. The length of the CDR3 is 12 residues. The CDR3 protein is CSAKVSSYEQYF. The CDR3 coding sequence is TGCAGTGCTAAGGTTAGCTCCTACGAGCAGTACTTC.

This clonotype appeared many times. The chain couples TRBV11-2 to TRBJ2-1, with 12 bases matching TRBD2. The length of the CDR3 is 14 residues. V lost 5 bases, J lost 9 bases, and 5 bases stayed unmatched. Germline loops: CDR1 SGHAT, CDR2 FQNNGV. The CDR3 sequence: CASSRTSGTSEQFF. CDR3 sequence (DNA): TGTGCCAGCAGCCGGACTAGCGGGACGAGTGAGCAGTTCTTC. The full variable domain, rest sourced from reference TRBV11-2 and TRBJ2-1, is EAGVAQSPRYKIIEKRQSVAFWCNPISGHATLYWYQQILGQGPKLLIQFQNNGVVDDSQLPKDRFSAERLKGVDSTLKIQPAKLEDSAVYLCASSRTSGTSEQFFGPGTRLTVL.

This clonotype occurred a few times. The chain links TRBV7-3 to TRBJ2-1; 7 bases fit TRBD2. The junction had 3 bases not matched to a gene; V was cut back by 5 bases and J by 5 bases. The CDR3 has 13 amino acids. Germline V lookup: CDR1 SGHTA, CDR2 FQGTGA. The CDR3 DNA follows: TGTGCCAGCAGCGCCGGACTAGACAATGAGCAGTTCTTC. Residues: CASSAGLDNEQFF.

This sequence joins TRBV7-2 and TRBJ2-7; D is possibly TRBD2 (5 bases). V shed 8 bases and J shed 7 bases, with 15 bases lying between them. Germline CDR1 and CDR2: SGHTA and FQGNSA. This CDR3 has 12 amino acids. CDR3: CASRSISGEQYF. CDR3 nucleotides: TGTGCCAGCCGATCCATCTCGGGGGAGCAGTACTTC. The variable domain in full, with the rest retrieved from reference TRBV7-2 and TRBJ2-7, is GAGVSQSPSNKVTEKGKDVELRCDPISGHTALYWYRQSLGQGLEFLIYFQGNSAPDKSGLPSDRFSAERTGGSVSTLTIQRTQQEDSAVYLCASRSISGEQYFGPGTRLTVT.

This clonotype was picked up many times. The chain links TRBV12-3 or TRBV12-4 to TRBJ2-6; D may be TRBD1 (6 bases). With 6 bases removed from V and 7 bases from J, the gap between germline ends came to 22 bases. This CDR3 has 17 amino acids. The CDR3 region is CASSNRDSRVTANVLTF. Here the CDR3 DNA reads TGTGCCAGCAGCAACAGGGATTCCCGGGTGACCGCCAACGTCCTGACTTTC.

This chain links TRBV7-2 with TRBJ2-3, with 10 bases lining up with TRBD2. Germline V lookup: CDR1 SGHTA, CDR2 FQGNSA. V shed 6 bases and J 6 bases; nucleotides not matched to a gene: 12. The CDR3 length is 16 residues. The CDR3 loop reads CASRLTPSGSLDTQYF. In DNA form, the CDR3 reads TGTGCCAGCAGACTAACCCCTAGCGGGAGTTTGGATACGCAGTATTTT. Looking up the rest from reference TRBV7-2 and TRBJ2-3 gives the full variable domain: GAGVSQSPSNKVTEKGKDVELRCDPISGHTALYWYRQSLGQGLEFLIYFQGNSAPDKSGLPSDRFSAERTGGSVSTLTIQRTQQEDSAVYLCASRLTPSGSLDTQYFGPGTRLTVL.

This clonotype was counted many times. This chain connects TRBV6-2 or TRBV6-3 to TRBJ2-6; 7 bases map to TRBD1. Per germline, CDR1 MNHEY and CDR2 SVGEGT. The J segment lost 0 bases and the V segment lost 6 bases, leaving 14 bases of the junction unmatched. The CDR3 sequence is 19 residues long. The CDR3 DNA reads as TGTGCCAGCAGCGCAACGGTCCGGGACAGCCTCTCTGGGGCCAACGTCCTGACTTTC. This gives the protein CASSATVRDSLSGANVLTF.

This clonotype was observed many times. The gene calls are TRBV12-3 or TRBV12-4 and TRBJ2-1, with D perhaps TRBD1 or TRBD2 (5 bases each). This CDR3 comprises 16 residues. The V end was cut by 3 bases, the J end by 4 bases, with 16 bases between. CDR3 amino acids: CASSLPARGVYNEQFF. Here the CDR3 DNA reads TGTGCCAGCAGTTTGCCGGCGAGGGGCGTGTACAATGAGCAGTTCTTC.

As for this clonotype: This could be a read error, since a much larger clone is one nucleotide away. As the CDR3 is not closed by the conserved phenylalanine or tryptophan, this likely results from a read error. This rearrangement joins TRBV14 to TRBJ2-1; D may match TRBD1 or TRBD2 (5 bases each). The CDR3 consists of 14 residues. V was pared by 0 bases and J by 9 bases, with 12 bases between. CDR1 is SGHDN, CDR2 FVKESK, per germline. The CDR3 protein is CASSQESQGREQFC. The CDR3 DNA reads as TGTGCCAGCAGCCAAGAATCTCAGGGACGTGAGCAGTTCTGC.

This clonotype showed up many times. The chain employs TRBV7-2 and TRBJ1-1; D is ambiguous. Germline V CDR1 and CDR2: SGHTA, FQGNSA. The V gene lost 6 bases and the J gene lost 0 bases, with 11 bases spanning the gap. This CDR3 has 14 amino acids. CDR3 nucleotide sequence: TGTGCCAGCAGGGTGGACGGAGTGAACACTGAAGCTTTCTTT. Translating gives CASRVDGVNTEAFF.

V and J are TRBV20-1 and TRBJ2-3; 14 nucleotides align to TRBD2. The germline V gene encodes CDR1 DFQATT and CDR2 SNEGSKA (reference sequence). The CDR3 is 18 amino acids. The trim removed 6 bases at V and 6 bases at J, leaving 17 bases unmatched. CDR3: CSAMTSGRAGARGDTQYF. CDR3 sequence (DNA): TGCAGTGCCATGACTAGCGGGAGGGCCGGGGCCCGGGGGGATACGCAGTATTTT.

This clonotype was counted only a few times. The rearrangement links TRBV7-8 to TRBJ2-3; TRBD2 aligns across 9 bases. The CDR3 is 15 residues long. CDR1 and CDR2 (germline): SGHVS, FQNEAQ. Losses at the gene ends were 1 base for V and 8 bases for J; bases not matched to a gene: 7. In DNA, the CDR3 is TGTGCCAGCAGCTTAGTCGCGGGAGGGCCCCCTACGCAGTATTTT. Protein product: CASSLVAGGPPTQYF.

In the case of this clonotype: Since a much larger clone is just one base distant, this may be a read error. The chain employs TRBV7-9 and TRBJ2-7; D call uncertain. Per the germline V gene, CDR1 is SEHNR and CDR2 is FQNEAQ (reference sequence). CDR3 length: 13 residues. The CDR3 loop is CASSLAGSYAQYF. The CDR3 coding sequence is TGTGCCAGCAGCTTAGCGGGATCCTACGCGCAGTACTTC.

This clonotype was counted many times. The rearrangement links TRBV27 to TRBJ2-7; D possibly corresponds to TRBD2 (5 bases). Germline V gene sequence: CDR1 MNHEY, CDR2 SMNVEV (reference sequence). The ends were cut back, 4 bases at V and 2 bases at J, with 12 bases in the middle. CDR3 length: 14 residues. DNA of the CDR3: TGTGCCAGCAGTTGGTCCAGCGGTCCCTACGAGCAGTACTTC. It specifies CASSWSSGPYEQYF.